These T cell receptor beta chains were read from a single sample in a study of cytomegalovirus exposure and HLA in healthy donors. The repertoire was sequenced with immunoSEQ multiplex PCR; TCRdb's copy has only in-frame clones and lacks some. The table has 150,000 to 200,000 clones, about 81% seen once; the top ten hold 1% to 1.5%. Sequencing input: PBMCs. The source is a woman in her 30s in good health and CMV-seronegative. Each CDR3 is given without its conserved first and last residue. The order of the fields is J gene, clone size, V gene, D gene, CDR3 protein. A D gene is named only where the DNA matches it firmly. Clone size is not always given. Where it is, it says once, few, many or a class for expanded clones.

TRBJ2-7 - TRBV30 - AHRRSYEQY
TRBJ2-7 - TRBV6-5 TRBD2 ASSTTSASYEQY
TRBJ2-3 - TRBV30 TRBD1 SAGTGNRDTQY
TRBJ1-1 - TRBV27 - ASSWTSRNTEAF
TRBJ1-1 - TRBV7-8 - ATTSTPLRNTEAF
TRBJ2-7 - TRBV2 TRBD2 ASSLRGGPNEQY
TRBJ2-3 - TRBV29-1 - SQRRGTDTQY
TRBJ1-4 - TRBV7-9 - ASSPPVTRTNEKLF
TRBJ1-1 - TRBV5-6 - ASSFREGTEAF
TRBJ1-2 - TRBV28 TRBD1 ASSSPTYGTAGDYGYT
TRBJ1-3 - TRBV5-8 - ASSLEGRPRDTIY
TRBJ1-6 - TRBV28 - ASSLGWGVDSPLH
TRBJ2-3 - TRBV9 TRBD2 ASSGSGGGITDTQY
TRBJ1-2 - TRBV4-1 TRBD1 ASSQDGWGQGGFYGYT
TRBJ1-1 few TRBV18 - ASSPRMNTEAF
TRBJ1-5 few TRBV30 - AWEGSSNQPQH